There are a few counts of the clone carrying this T cell receptor (beta chain). Its matching antigen is unknown. The record originates from a study of regulatory T cells in long-lasting Graves disease. Study findings and constraints: Having few samples may have compromised the accuracy. Gene preferences differed: TRBV28, TRBJ1-2, TRBJ2-5 in persistent cases. Thyroid tissue went unexamined; only peripheral blood was analyzed.

Germline CDR1 MGHDK, CDR2 SYGVNS. The V end was cut by 2 bases, the J end by 4 bases, with 2 bases between. The CDR3 is made up of 12 amino acids. CDR3 regions were amplified by Arm-PCR using iRepertoire HTBI primers to build TCR beta libraries. TCRdb re-called the multiplex PCR reads with MiXCR, one entry per CDR3 protein. The sample has some 230,000 distinct CDR3 sequences, about 18% seen once. Time point specified: newly diagnosed GD, antithyroid drugs for less than 3 months. With RNA extracted from PBMCs as input, the TCR library was made. Collection of peripheral blood (roughly 9.7 milliliters) was done using EDTA tubes.

The receptor was derived from a female donor with Graves disease. V gene TRBV25-1 combines with J gene TRBJ2-2, with D unclear. The sequencing here drew on peripheral blood mononuclear cells (PBMCs), taken at new diagnosis, from a patient treated with antithyroid drugs. The CDR3 bases are TGTGCCAGCAGTGAAGTCACCGGGGAGCTGTTTTTT. Translated: CASSEVTGELFF.